This T cell receptor beta chain was documented in a study of T cell clonality in common variable immunodeficiency. In its sample, this clone was seen many times. Read coverage stops 3 residues before the CDR3 terminus; the germline J gene supplies the remainder. Germline V gene data show CDR1 as KGHSH and CDR2 as LQKENI. Germline trimming cut 3 bases from V and 0 bases from J; bases unmatched to any gene: 8. The CDR3 sequence is 19 residues long. Produced via immunoSEQ multiplex PCR; TCRdb's table is partial and in-frame only. This sample carries 44,000 or so clones, none of them present only once. The V and J genes are TRBV18 and TRBJ1-6; TRBD1 matches at 10 bases. This receptor was identified in a person aged 18-70 years in good health. The sample comprised peripheral blood mononuclear cells. The covered CDR3 bases are TGTGCCAGCTCACCCTATCGGACAGGGGGAAACTCCTATAATTCACCC. Translating it yields CASSPYRTGGNSYNSP. The CDR3 in full is CASSPYRTGGNSYNSPLHF.